Listed here are 27 T cell receptor beta chains from one sample, sequenced in a study of T-cell reconstitution after alpha-beta-depleted transplantation in children. As it was prepared, the TCRbeta library received unique molecular identifiers. TCRdb used MiXCR to reprocess the PCR reads, holding one entry per CDR3 protein. This sample yields around 440,000 distinct CDR3 sequences, of which over 9.5% are seen a single time; around 2% belongs to the top ten. Here the sequenced sample was PBMCs, taken before TCRalphabeta/CD19-depleted stem cell transplant. These receptors all stem from a child aged 2 to 10 with inherited bone marrow failure, due to receive a stem cell transplant.

J is TRBJ2-7 and V is TRBV11-1; D is uncertain. V was cut by 6 bases and J by 4 bases, with 13 bases left in between. CDR3 length: 13 amino acids. In germline, CDR1 is SGHAT, CDR2 FQDESV (reference sequence). CDR3 bases: TGTGCCAGCAGGCCCGAGAGTGTATACGAGCAGTACTTC. It encodes CASRPESVYEQYF.

The chain couples TRBV12-3 or TRBV12-4 to TRBJ1-3; 10 nucleotides match TRBD1. The CDR3 totals 18 residues. V lost 3 bases and J lost 0; bases outside the gene matches: 8. The CDR3: CASSFRRGQGISGNTIYF. The CDR3 DNA reads as TGTGCCAGCAGTTTCCGTAGGGGACAGGGGATCTCTGGAAACACCATATATTTT.

This clonotype was found many times. The V call is TRBV7-8, the J call TRBJ2-1, with D unclear. Germline V lookup: CDR1 SGHVS, CDR2 FQNEAQ. Between the trimmed V and J ends, which lost 1 base and 8 bases, there was a span of 12 bases. The CDR3 is 14 residues long. CDR3 in DNA: TGTGCCAGCAGCTTAGGTAATAATGGCGATGAGCAGTTCTTC. Translating gives CASSLGNNGDEQFF.

V gene TRBV4-3 combines with J gene TRBJ1-6; D not certain. The V gene's germline CDR1 is LGHNA and CDR2 YSLEER. The CDR3 loop spans 13 amino acids. Trimming took off 1 base at V and 8 bases at J, with 6 bases between the two ends. CDR3: CASSQVQDSPLHF. CDR3 coding DNA: TGCGCCAGCAGCCAAGTCCAGGATTCACCCCTCCACTTT.

In its sample, this clonotype was seen many times. This chain uses TRBV20-1 with TRBJ1-1; D unclear. The CDR3 extends over 12 amino acids. From germline, CDR1 is DFQATT and CDR2 SNEGSKA (reference sequence). V was trimmed by 1 base and J by 1 base, leaving 4 bases between them. The CDR3 DNA is TGCAGTGCTAGAGGGGAGAACACTGAAGCTTTCTTT. This codes for CSARGENTEAFF.

This clonotype was recorded at least ten times. The V and J genes are TRBV10-3 and TRBJ1-2; D remains unclear. V lost 0 bases to trimming and J lost 6 bases, with 17 bases between them. CDR3 length: 16 amino acids. The V gene's germline CDR1 is ENHRY and CDR2 SYGVKD. The CDR3 region has the DNA TGTGCCATCAGTGAGTCGGGTATAGGCCCTCAAAATGGCTACACCTTC. As protein: CAISESGIGPQNGYTF.

There are many counts of this clonotype. This chain uses TRBV4-3 with TRBJ2-1; possible D gene TRBD2, 5 bases. This CDR3 is built from 18 residues. V lost 0 bases and J 8 bases, leaving 23 bases between the germline ends. From germline, CDR1 is LGHNA and CDR2 YSLEER. CDR3 residues: CASSQDVPWVPSFHEQFF. The CDR3 DNA follows: TGCGCCAGCAGCCAAGATGTCCCGTGGGTGCCTAGCTTTCATGAGCAGTTCTTC.

Ten or more counts support this clonotype. The V gene is TRBV12-3 or TRBV12-4, the J gene TRBJ2-1, with 14 bases identical to TRBD2. V shed 5 bases and J 6 bases; nucleotides not matched to a gene: 6. CDR3 length: 16 residues. CDR3 region: CASSRRLAGGLNEQFF. CDR3 nucleotide sequence: TGTGCCAGCAGTCGAAGACTAGCGGGAGGGCTCAATGAGCAGTTCTTC.

This clonotype occurred many times. The CDR3 sequence: CASRGGFNEQFF. The CDR3 nucleotides are TGCGCCAGCAGGGGCGGGTTCAATGAGCAGTTCTTC. The chain links TRBV5-1 to TRBJ2-1; perhaps TRBD2 as D (5 bases). Looked up from germline, CDR1 is SGHRS and CDR2 is YFSETQ. This CDR3 is 12 amino acids long. Trimming cost V 5 bases and J 6 bases, with 9 bases left between them. The whole variable domain, filled in from reference TRBV5-1 and TRBJ2-1, reads KAGVTQTPRYLIKTRGQQVTLSCSPISGHRSVSWYQQTPGQGLQFLFEYFSETQRNKGNFPGRFSGRQFSNSRSEMNVSTLELGDSALYLCASRGGFNEQFFGPGTRLTVL.

This clonotype was detected many times. The CDR3 sequence is CASSQGGAPNEQFF. The CDR3 DNA reads as TGTGCCAGCAGTCAGGGGGGCGCTCCCAATGAGCAGTTCTTC. The chain carries TRBV27 and TRBJ2-1; D perhaps matches TRBD1 (7 bases). Germline V gene sequence: CDR1 MNHEY, CDR2 SMNVEV (reference sequence). V was clipped by 5 bases and J by 6 bases, with 14 bases between them. The CDR3 contains 14 residues.

The CDR3 DNA reads as TGCAGTGCTAGGAGGGGTGAGCGGGGACTCTACGAGCAGTACTTC. Translation gives CSARRGERGLYEQYF. The V call is TRBV20-1, the J call TRBJ2-7, with 7 bases that match TRBD2. Germline V CDR1 and CDR2: DFQATT, SNEGSKA (reference sequence). V gave up 3 bases and J gave up 3 bases; unmatched junction bases: 11. The CDR3 covers 15 residues.

Ten or more counts support this clonotype. The rearrangement links TRBV24-1 to TRBJ2-7, with a possible D match to TRBD2 (5 bases). The germline CDR1 and CDR2 sequences are KGHDR and SFDVKD. The V gene lost 2 bases and the J gene lost 2 bases, with 12 bases spanning the gap. CDR3 length: 15 residues. As DNA, the CDR3 is TGTGCCACCAGTGATTCTCGGACTCGCCCCTACGAGCAGTACTTC. Residues: CATSDSRTRPYEQYF.

This clonotype was seen at least ten times. CDR3 in DNA: TGCAGTGCTAGAGATTCTAACACGAACACCGGGGAGCTGTTTTTT. This gives the protein CSARDSNTNTGELFF. The V gene is TRBV20-1, the J gene TRBJ2-2, with D uncertain. The V gene's germline CDR1 is DFQATT and CDR2 SNEGSKA (reference sequence). CDR3 length: 15 residues. V lost 0 bases and J 0 bases, leaving 8 bases between the germline ends.

The V and J genes are TRBV20-1 and TRBJ2-5; tentatively, D is TRBD2 (6 bases). V was trimmed by 8 bases and J by 2 bases, leaving 15 bases between them. Per germline, CDR1 DFQATT and CDR2 SNEGSKA (reference sequence). The CDR3 has 13 residues. As DNA, the CDR3 is TGCAGTTGTACGGGAGAATGGCAAGAGACCCAGTACTTC. Translation: CSCTGEWQETQYF.

As regards this clonotype: Given a much more abundant clone one base away, this may be a read error. The rearrangement uses TRBV20-1 and TRBJ1-4; D is ambiguous. The V gene's germline CDR1 is DFQATT and CDR2 SNEGSKA (reference sequence). V was clipped by 4 bases and J by 8 bases, with 11 bases between them. The CDR3 consists of 12 residues. The CDR3 bases are TGCAGTGCTACCCGGGAAGGGGAAAAACTGTTTTTT. Translation: CSATREGEKLFF.

The J gene is TRBJ2-7, the V gene TRBV6-5, with 8 bases that match TRBD2. Germline V CDR1 and CDR2: MNHEY, SVGAGI. This CDR3 spans 15 amino acids. J was trimmed by 3 bases and V by 0 bases; bases with no gene match: 4. The CDR3 nucleotides are TGTGCCAGCAGTTACTCGAACAGCGGGAGCTACGAGCAGTACTTC. Translation: CASSYSNSGSYEQYF.

This clonotype was detected many times. The J gene is TRBJ1-2, the V gene TRBV9; perhaps TRBD1 as D (5 bases). Germline CDR1 SGDLS, CDR2 YYNGEE. V was trimmed by 0 bases and J by 3 bases, leaving 12 bases between them. The CDR3 loop spans 15 amino acids. The CDR3 bases are TGTGCCAGCAGCGTAGGGGGCAGGACCGACTATGGCTACACCTTC. Encoded protein: CASSVGGRTDYGYTF.

The chain couples TRBV7-2 to TRBJ2-2; no clear D. Germline CDR1 SGHTA, CDR2 FQGNSA. The CDR3 has 15 residues. The germline V and J ends were trimmed by 4 bases and 4 bases, with 13 bases remaining between them. This CDR3 is CASSSPVGATGELFF. The CDR3 bases are TGTGCCAGCAGCTCCCCCGTTGGCGCCACCGGGGAGCTGTTTTTT.

This clonotype has at least ten counts. This chain links TRBV12-3 or TRBV12-4 with TRBJ2-7; 10 bases are a match to TRBD2. CDR3 size: 14 residues. Unmatched junction bases numbered 3, after V lost 3 bases and J lost 4 bases. DNA for the CDR3: TGTGCCAGCAGTTTCGGACTAGCGGATTACGAGCAGTACTTC. Protein product: CASSFGLADYEQYF.

CDR3 in amino acids: CASILNRTGEMTANYGYTF. The CDR3 nucleotides read TGTGCCAGCATCCTTAACCGGACAGGCGAAATGACGGCTAACTATGGCTACACCTTC. The chain joins TRBV27 to TRBJ1-2; 7 nucleotides line up with TRBD1. The V gene end was trimmed by 7 bases and the J gene end by 0 bases; junction bases not matched to a gene: 20. The CDR3 sequence is 19 residues long. Germline-derived CDR1 and CDR2 are MNHEY and SMNVEV (reference sequence).

This clonotype was found many times. This chain links TRBV7-9 with TRBJ2-5; D is uncertain. The CDR3 contains 13 residues. Germline values: CDR1 SEHNR, CDR2 FQNEAQ (reference sequence). V gave up 2 bases and J gave up 1 base, with 5 bases separating them. The CDR3, as DNA: TGTGCCAGCAGCTTATGGGCCCAAGAGACCCAGTACTTC. It codes for CASSLWAQETQYF.

The chain is built from TRBV5-4 and TRBJ2-1, with 9 bases that match TRBD2. The V gene end was trimmed by 5 bases and the J gene end by 4 bases; junction bases not matched to a gene: 7. CDR1 and CDR2 from the germline V gene are SGHNT and YYREEE (reference sequence). CDR3 size: 15 residues. The CDR3: CASSPGTSFYNEQFF. The CDR3 DNA sequence: TGTGCCAGCAGTCCCGGGACTAGCTTTTACAATGAGCAGTTCTTC.

The chain employs TRBV7-2 and TRBJ2-1; 11 nucleotides agree with TRBD2. This CDR3 comprises 17 residues. V lost 1 base, J lost 2 bases, and 4 bases stayed unmatched. Per germline, CDR1 SGHTA and CDR2 FQGNSA. The CDR3, as DNA: TGTGCCAGCAGCTTAGGGGGACTAGCGGACACCTACAATGAGCAGTTCTTC. Translation gives CASSLGGLADTYNEQFF.

This clonotype came up many times. The CDR3 sequence is CATSRDRTASHNEQFF. The CDR3 coding sequence is TGTGCCACCAGCAGAGATCGGACAGCCAGTCACAATGAGCAGTTCTTC. The gene calls are TRBV15 and TRBJ2-1; D is possibly TRBD1 (6 bases). Per germline, CDR1 LNHNV and CDR2 YYDKDF (reference sequence). This CDR3 has 16 amino acids. Between the trimmed V and J ends, which lost 0 bases and 5 bases, there was a span of 14 bases.

The chain links TRBV10-3 to TRBJ2-7; unclear D gene. The CDR3 is 14 residues long. CDR1 is ENHRY and CDR2 is SYGVKD in the germline V gene. The V and J ends lost 3 bases and 6 bases respectively, with 15 bases between them. For the CDR3, the DNA is TGTGCCATCAGTGATGGTCTAGGTAGGAGCGAGCAGTACTTC. Protein product: CAISDGLGRSEQYF.

This clonotype was found many times. The J gene is TRBJ2-1, the V gene TRBV10-3; a possible D gene is TRBD2 (5 bases). Trimming removed 4 bases at V and 6 bases at J, with 10 bases between. The germline CDR1 and CDR2 sequences are ENHRY and SYGVKD. CDR3 length: 13 residues. CDR3 DNA sequence: TGTGCCATCAGTGCGACTCGGGGCAATGAGCAGTTCTTC. Amino acids: CAISATRGNEQFF.

This clonotype was recorded many times. The chain joins TRBV4-1 to TRBJ1-1; 8 bases are a match to TRBD1. The CDR3 is 14 amino acids. J gave up 6 bases and V 1 base, and 4 bases lay outside the gene matches. The V gene's germline CDR1 is MGHRA and CDR2 YSYEKL. The CDR3 DNA sequence: TGCGCCAGCAGCCAAGGACAGGGGAAGGCTGAAGCTTTCTTT. Translated: CASSQGQGKAEAFF.